These 15 T cell receptor beta chains originate from one sample sequenced in a study of blood T cell repertoires in COVID-19. Clones were sequenced by immunoSEQ multiplex PCR, and TCRdb holds only the in-frame ones, with some missing. This table has about 250,000 clones, roughly nine tenths appearing once. The material sequenced was peripheral blood. These receptors were collected from a woman in her thirties or forties who had recovered from COVID-19.

V usage is TRBV28 and J usage is TRBJ1-6, with a weak D call TRBD1 (5 bases). CDR1 and CDR2 (germline): MDHEN, SYDVKM. Between the trimmed V and J ends, which lost 7 bases and 9 bases, there was a span of 22 bases. The CDR3 has 16 residues. The CDR3 loop reads CASTSWGEVTSSPLHF. The CDR3 region has the DNA TGTGCCAGCACTAGTTGGGGGGAGGTTACTAGTTCACCCCTCCACTTT.

This chain joins TRBV2 and TRBJ2-1; 13 bases align to TRBD2. V was clipped by 6 bases and J by 9 bases; unmatched bases: 2. The CDR3 runs to 13 residues. Germline lookup yields CDR1 SNHLY and CDR2 FYNNEI. DNA of the CDR3: TGTGCCAGCAGGGGACTAGCGGGATCTGAGCAGTTCTTC. This encodes CASRGLAGSEQFF. Supplemented by reference TRBV2 and TRBJ2-1, the full variable domain reads EPEVTQTPSHQVTQMGQEVILRCVPISNHLYFYWYRQILGQKVEFLVSFYNNEISEKSEIFDDQFSVERPDGSNFTLKIRSTKLEDSAMYFCASRGLAGSEQFFGPGTRLTVL.

The J gene is TRBJ2-1, the V gene TRBV4-2; the match to TRBD1 covers 10 bases. The germline CDR1 and CDR2 sequences are LGHNA and YNFKEQ. The CDR3 consists of 15 residues. J gave up 4 bases and V 1 base, and 1 base lay outside the gene matches. The CDR3 is CASSQGDRGYNEQFF. The CDR3 DNA sequence: TGTGCCAGCAGCCAAGGGGACAGGGGATACAATGAGCAGTTCTTC.

The chain couples TRBV7-3 to TRBJ2-2; 10 bases agree with TRBD2. CDR1 SGHTA and CDR2 FQGTGA come from the germline V gene. There are 16 residues in the CDR3. The junction had 3 bases not matched to a gene; V was cut back by 4 bases and J by 1 base. The CDR3 DNA is TGTGCCAGCAGCTATAGGACTAGCGGGAACACCGGGGAGCTGTTTTTT. Its translation is CASSYRTSGNTGELFF.

The sample holds one count of this clone. The chain joins TRBV24-1 to TRBJ2-3, with 9 bases identical to TRBD2. Germline loops: CDR1 KGHDR, CDR2 SFDVKD. This CDR3 is built from 13 residues. Unmatched junction bases numbered 3, after V lost 8 bases and J lost 4 bases. This CDR3 reads CATKAGGSDTQYF. Here the CDR3 DNA reads TGTGCCACCAAAGCGGGAGGCTCAGATACGCAGTATTTT.

V usage is TRBV27 and J usage is TRBJ2-7; 9 bases align to TRBD1. V was pared by 6 bases and J by 1 base, with 7 bases of the junction left unmatched. The CDR3 runs to 15 residues. Germline CDR1 MNHEY, CDR2 SMNVEV (reference sequence). CDR3: CASRGPGQGSYEQYF. The CDR3 bases are TGTGCCAGCAGGGGACCGGGACAGGGTTCCTACGAGCAGTACTTC.

The V and J genes are TRBV7-9 and TRBJ2-2; D may be TRBD2 (5 bases). CDR1 is SEHNR and CDR2 is FQNEAQ in the germline V gene (reference sequence). V was cut by 5 bases and J by 9 bases, with 19 bases left in between. This CDR3 region has 15 residues. Here the CDR3 reads CASSPGLSEVRELFF. The DNA for the CDR3 is TGTGCCAGCAGCCCGGGCCTTAGCGAAGTCCGGGAGCTGTTTTTT. Full variable domain (outside the CDR3, taken from reference TRBV7-9 and TRBJ2-2): DTGVSQNPRHKITKRGQNVTFRCDPISEHNRLYWYRQTLGQGPEFLTYFQNEAQLEKSRLLSDRFSAERPKGSFSTLEIQRTEQGDSAMYLCASSPGLSEVRELFFGEGSRLTVL.

The sample holds one count of this clone. The V gene is TRBV27, the J gene TRBJ2-7; the match to TRBD2 covers 13 bases. The CDR3 contains 17 residues. Germline lookup yields CDR1 MNHEY and CDR2 SMNVEV (reference sequence). J lost 6 bases, V lost 5 bases, and 13 bases had no gene match. Written as DNA, the CDR3 is TGTGCCAGCAGTCACCGACCAGGACTAGCGGGAGCGGTCGAGCAGTACTTC. The encoded protein is CASSHRPGLAGAVEQYF.

This chain links TRBV7-9 with TRBJ2-1, with D possibly TRBD2 on 6 matching bases. The V gene lost 4 bases and the J gene lost 0 bases, with 13 bases spanning the gap. The CDR3 contains 16 residues. Germline V gene data show CDR1 as SEHNR and CDR2 as FQNEAQ (reference sequence). CDR3 loop: CASSSRDPSSYNEQFF. CDR3 DNA: TGTGCCAGCAGCTCGCGGGACCCGAGCTCCTACAATGAGCAGTTCTTC.

This clone was counted between two and nine times. Here the CDR3 reads CATHRDRGNQPQHF. The CDR3 DNA reads as TGTGCCACCCACAGGGACCGTGGCAATCAGCCCCAGCATTTT. The gene calls are TRBV6-5 and TRBJ1-5; possibly TRBD1 for D (6 bases). The V gene's germline CDR1 is MNHEY and CDR2 SVGAGI. CDR3 size: 14 residues. V was trimmed by 10 bases and J by 2 bases, leaving 15 bases between them.

This sequence joins TRBV20-1 and TRBJ2-1, with unresolved D. The germline V gene has CDR1 DFQATT and CDR2 SNEGSKA (reference sequence). The CDR3 has 10 residues. The germline V and J ends were trimmed by 6 bases and 5 bases, with 5 bases remaining between them. The CDR3 sequence is CSAFDNEQFF. The CDR3 DNA reads as TGCAGTGCGTTCGACAATGAGCAGTTCTTC.

The genes are TRBV6-5 and TRBJ1-1; a weak D match, TRBD1 (5 bases). V was cut by 7 bases and J by 12 bases, with 21 bases left in between. Germline V gives CDR1 MNHEY, CDR2 SVGAGI. The CDR3 consists of 13 residues. Here the CDR3 reads CASNSRDLSQTFF. The CDR3, as DNA: TGTGCCAGCAATTCCCGGGACTTGAGTCAGACTTTCTTT.

The V and J genes are TRBV7-2 and TRBJ1-3; TRBD1 matches at 9 bases. The V segment lost 2 bases and the J segment 6 bases; nucleotides outside the gene matches: 2. This CDR3 is built from 14 residues. The germline V gene encodes CDR1 SGHTA and CDR2 FQGNSA. CDR3 nucleotide sequence: TGTGCCAGCAGCTTAACAGGGGGCGTAAACACCATATATTTT. Translating gives CASSLTGGVNTIYF.

The chain joins TRBV24-1 to TRBJ2-2, with a possible D match to TRBD1 (5 bases). Germline V gene sequence: CDR1 KGHDR, CDR2 SFDVKD. CDR3 length equals 15 residues. V lost 0 bases to trimming and J lost 4 bases, with 8 bases between them. The CDR3 is CATSDLVRATGELFF. The CDR3 bases are TGTGCCACCAGTGATTTGGTCAGGGCCACCGGGGAGCTGTTTTTT.

This clone was counted only a few times. Other DNA sequences of this sample code for an identical CDR3. This rearrangement joins TRBV3-1 (or the pseudogene TRBV3-2) to TRBJ2-1; 7 positions agree with TRBD2. CDR3 size: 13 residues. Germline CDR1 is LGHDT and CDR2 is YNNKEL (reference sequence). Trimming removed 4 bases from V and 4 bases from J; junction bases left unmatched: 1. The CDR3 sequence is CASSLSGYNEQFF. CDR3 in DNA: TGTGCCAGCAGCCTTAGCGGGTACAATGAGCAGTTCTTC.